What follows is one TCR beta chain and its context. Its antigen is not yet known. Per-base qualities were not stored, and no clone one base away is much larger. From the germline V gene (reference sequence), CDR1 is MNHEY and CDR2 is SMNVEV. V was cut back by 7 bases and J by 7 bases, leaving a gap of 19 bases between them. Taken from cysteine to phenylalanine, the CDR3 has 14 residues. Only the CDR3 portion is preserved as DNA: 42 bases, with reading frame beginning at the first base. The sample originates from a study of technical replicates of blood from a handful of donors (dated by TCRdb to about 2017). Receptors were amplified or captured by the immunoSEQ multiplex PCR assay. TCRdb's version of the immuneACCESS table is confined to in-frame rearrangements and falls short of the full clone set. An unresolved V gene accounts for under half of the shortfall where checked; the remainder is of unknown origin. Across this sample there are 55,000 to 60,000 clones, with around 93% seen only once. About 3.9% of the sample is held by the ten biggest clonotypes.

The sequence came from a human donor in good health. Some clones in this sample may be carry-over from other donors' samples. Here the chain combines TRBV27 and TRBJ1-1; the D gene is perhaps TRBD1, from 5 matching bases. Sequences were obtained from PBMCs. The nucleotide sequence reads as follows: TGTGCCAGCAAGCCTTTATCGGGGGGGGTTGAAGCTTTCTTT. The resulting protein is CASKPLSGGVEAFF.